This T cell receptor beta chain was identified in a study of OX40 agonist ivuxolimab in advanced cancers. General study findings and limits: At doses 0.1 to 3.0 mg/kg, CD4+ and CD8+ clones expanded.

Produced via immunoSEQ multiplex PCR; TCRdb's table is partial and in-frame only. The data contain tens of thousands of clones, about 82% of them singletons. The CDR3 length is 15 residues. V lost 8 bases to trimming and J lost 8 bases, with 24 bases between them. Germline CDR1 and CDR2: MNHNS and SASEGT. On this clone itself: Its cognate antigen is unknown.

The specimen was CD4+ or CD8+ T cells sorted from blood, collected in a trial of the OX40 agonist ivuxolimab. The receptor comes from an adult with an advanced solid tumor such as melanoma, head and neck, liver or kidney cancer. The rearrangement joins TRBV6-1 to TRBJ1-2; tentative D call: TRBD1 (6 bases). In DNA form, the CDR3 reads TGTGCCAGCGTGGTAGGGGGAACAGTTCCCGCAGGCTACACCTTC. Translating gives CASVVGGTVPAGYTF.